A single sample is the source of the 24 T cell receptor beta chains below, sequenced in a study of shared clonotypes between healthy human individuals. Using immunoSEQ multiplex PCR, the repertoire was profiled, and TCRdb retains in-frame clones only, with some absent. The sample contains about 1.5 million clones, approximately 98% of which appear only once. Sample: naive CD4+ T cells sorted from blood. This sample's subset: CD45RA+ positively selected. These receptors came from a man under 40 in good health.

The chain combines TRBV11-2 with TRBJ2-5; 13 bases align to TRBD2. CDR1 and CDR2 from the germline V gene are SGHAT and FQNNGV. There are 16 residues in the CDR3. J was trimmed by 6 bases and V by 5 bases; bases with no gene match: 9. CDR3: CASSPGTSGALQTQYF. The CDR3, as DNA: TGTGCCAGCAGCCCCGGGACTAGCGGGGCCCTTCAGACCCAGTACTTC.

The chain has TRBV4-3 and TRBJ2-7, with unresolved D. V shed 0 bases and J shed 4 bases, with 16 bases lying between them. CDR1 is LGHNA and CDR2 is YSLEER in the germline V gene. The CDR3 extends over 16 amino acids. DNA of the CDR3: TGCGCCAGCAGCCAAGAGGGTCCTCCCTTGCCTTACGAGCAGTACTTC. As protein: CASSQEGPPLPYEQYF.

This clone has just one count. CDR3 residues: CASARDRGTDEQFF. Here the CDR3 DNA reads TGTGCCAGCGCCCGGGACAGGGGGACGGATGAGCAGTTCTTC. J is TRBJ2-1 and V is TRBV6-1; TRBD1 matches at 11 bases. CDR1 is MNHNS and CDR2 is SASEGT in the germline V gene. Trimming cost V 8 bases and J 8 bases; bases outside gene matches: 8. This CDR3 comprises 14 residues.

CDR3: CASSVAGTQTTRGNTIYF. In DNA, the CDR3 is TGTGCCAGCAGCGTAGCTGGCACCCAGACGACGCGGGGAAACACCATATATTTT. The V and J genes are TRBV9 and TRBJ1-3; no definite D call. Looked up from germline, CDR1 is SGDLS and CDR2 is YYNGEE. Trimming cost V 0 bases and J 4 bases, with 20 bases left between them. The CDR3 is made up of 18 amino acids.

Concerning this clone itself: One end of the junction does not line up with germline, which may come from a read error. This sample includes further DNA sequences coding for the same CDR3. The chain combines TRBV7-6 with TRBJ2-2; D ambiguous. CDR3 length equals 13 residues. Germline CDR1 SGHVS, CDR2 FNYEAQ. The CDR3 region is CASSLVLSGELFF. In nucleotides, the CDR3 is TGTGCCAGCAGCTTAGTCCTCTCCGGAGAGCTGTTTTTT. The variable domain in full, completed from reference TRBV7-6 and TRBJ2-2, reads GAGVSQSPRYKVTKRGQDVALRCDPISGHVSLYWYRQALGQGPEFLTYFNYEAQQDKSGLPNDRFSAERPEGSISTLTIQRTEQRDSAMYRCASSLVLSGELFFGEGSRLTVL.

This rearrangement joins TRBV7-9 to TRBJ2-7; TRBD1 matches at 9 bases. Germline lookup yields CDR1 SEHNR and CDR2 FQNEAQ (reference sequence). The CDR3 extends over 14 amino acids. The V segment lost 5 bases and the J segment 2 bases; nucleotides outside the gene matches: 4. CDR3 bases: TGTGCCAGCAGCCCAGGGACAGGGCCCTACGAGCAGTACTTC. This translates into CASSPGTGPYEQYF.

This chain connects TRBV21-1 to TRBJ2-7. TRBV21-1 is classified as a pseudogene. This CDR3 has 12 amino acids. The CDR3 nucleotides read TGTGCCAGCAGCAAAGCCGGGCACGAGCAGTACTTC. It encodes CASSKAGHEQYF.

The chain is built from TRBV28 and TRBJ2-1; D perhaps matches TRBD2 (6 bases). The length of the CDR3 is 13 residues. CDR1 is MDHEN, CDR2 SYDVKM, per germline. Trimming shortened V by 10 bases and J by 6 bases, and 16 bases separated the two germline ends. The CDR3 DNA reads TGTGCCACCGCGGGACTCCCCTCCAATGAGCAGTTCTTC. Translation gives CATAGLPSNEQFF.

The CDR3 region is CASSPQQAQAFNQPQHF. The DNA of the CDR3 is TGTGCCAGCTCACCCCAGCAGGCCCAAGCCTTCAATCAGCCCCAGCATTTT. The chain couples TRBV18 to TRBJ1-5; D is ambiguous. V lost 3 bases and J lost 3, with 18 bases in between. The CDR3 has 17 amino acids. The germline gives CDR1 KGHSH, CDR2 LQKENI.

In DNA form, the CDR3 reads TGTGCTAGTGGTTTGGTACATAGCGGGAGGGCCTCGGCAGATACGCAGTATTTT. Translating it yields CASGLVHSGRASADTQYF. The V and J genes are TRBV12-5 and TRBJ2-3; the match to TRBD2 covers 11 bases. The CDR3 consists of 18 residues. CDR1 is LGHNT, CDR2 FRNRAP, per germline. J gave up 4 bases and V 0 bases, and 9 bases lay outside the gene matches.

The V gene is TRBV9, the J gene TRBJ2-1; D ambiguous. Trimming removed 3 bases at V and 8 bases at J, with 15 bases between. This CDR3 has 14 amino acids. Germline loops: CDR1 SGDLS, CDR2 YYNGEE. CDR3 nucleotide sequence: TGTGCCAGCAGCGGCGGCCTAGTCGTCCATGAGCAGTTCTTC. Translation: CASSGGLVVHEQFF.

About this clone itself: Other DNA sequences within the sample encode an identical CDR3. CDR3 residues: CASSLGYEQYF. In DNA, the CDR3 is TGTGCCAGTAGTTTAGGATACGAGCAGTACTTC. The rearrangement uses TRBV19 and TRBJ2-7, with D hard to call. This CDR3 is 11 amino acids long. Germline V gene sequence: CDR1 LNHDA, CDR2 SQIVND (reference sequence). The ends were cut back, 5 bases at V and 4 bases at J, with 6 bases in the middle.

The chain is built from TRBV6-1 and TRBJ1-2; D is undetermined. From germline, CDR1 is MNHNS and CDR2 SASEGT. V lost 3 bases to trimming and J lost 4 bases, with 12 bases between them. The CDR3 has 14 residues. The CDR3 DNA is TGTGCCAGCAGTGACTCTGCGTGGGCCTATGGCTACACCTTC. Protein sequence: CASSDSAWAYGYTF.

The chain uses TRBV10-2 and TRBJ2-7, with D perhaps assigned TRBD1 or TRBD2 (6 bases each). V lost 5 bases and J 5 bases, leaving 13 bases between the germline ends. The CDR3 length is 13 residues. Germline V gene sequence: CDR1 WSHSY, CDR2 SAAADI. CDR3 sequence: CASSKQGRHEQYF. As DNA, the CDR3 is TGCGCCAGCAGTAAGCAGGGGAGGCACGAGCAGTACTTC.

This chain connects TRBV6-5 to TRBJ1-4; 9 nucleotides line up with TRBD1. Germline V gene data show CDR1 as MNHEY and CDR2 as SVGAGI. The junction had 4 bases not matched to a gene; V was cut back by 4 bases and J by 1 base. There are 16 residues in the CDR3. The CDR3 spells CASSSGQGVTNEKLFF. The CDR3 DNA reads TGTGCCAGCAGTTCGGGACAGGGTGTAACTAATGAAAAACTGTTTTTT.

The chain carries TRBV7-9 and TRBJ2-7, with a possible D match to TRBD2 (7 bases). Trimming cost V 5 bases and J 3 bases, with 14 bases left between them. The CDR3 runs to 14 residues. Germline V gives CDR1 SEHNR, CDR2 FQNEAQ (reference sequence). This chain's CDR3 is CASSIWEGDYEQYF. The CDR3 nucleotides read TGTGCCAGCAGCATATGGGAGGGGGACTACGAGCAGTACTTC.

The V call is TRBV19, the J call TRBJ1-2, with 11 bases fitting TRBD1. The CDR3 runs 15 residues. The J segment lost 7 bases and the V segment lost 7 bases, leaving 11 bases of the junction unmatched. CDR1 is LNHDA, CDR2 SQIVND, per germline (reference sequence). This chain's CDR3 is CASIPSGTGGSGYTF. CDR3 in DNA: TGTGCCAGTATCCCTTCCGGGACAGGGGGTTCTGGCTACACCTTC.

This sequence joins TRBV28 and TRBJ1-4; D is unresolved. Per germline, CDR1 MDHEN and CDR2 SYDVKM. The CDR3 has 15 residues. With 5 bases removed from V and 4 bases from J, the gap between germline ends came to 14 bases. In DNA form, the CDR3 reads TGTGCCAGCAGTGATTGGACGGCACTTAATGAAAAACTGTTTTTT. Its protein product is CASSDWTALNEKLFF. Supplemented by reference TRBV28 and TRBJ1-4, the full variable domain reads DVKVTQSSRYLVKRTGEKVFLECVQDMDHENMFWYRQDPGLGLRLIYFSYDVKMKEKGDIPEGYSVSREKKERFSLILESASTNQTSMYLCASSDWTALNEKLFFGSGTQLSVL.

The chain has TRBV5-1 and TRBJ2-1; the match to TRBD2 covers 10 bases. Trimming cost V 5 bases and J 4 bases; bases outside gene matches: 6. Germline CDR1 reads SGHRS; CDR2 reads YFSETQ. The CDR3 totals 15 residues. DNA for the CDR3: TGCGCCAGCAGAAATAGGACTAGCGGATACAATGAGCAGTTCTTC. Encoded protein: CASRNRTSGYNEQFF.

With respect to this clone: Additional DNA sequences in this sample encode the identical CDR3. This sequence joins TRBV9 and TRBJ2-3; a possible D gene is TRBD2 (5 bases). The CDR3 has 13 residues. Germline loops: CDR1 SGDLS, CDR2 YYNGEE. V was clipped by 3 bases and J by 1 base, with 6 bases between them. CDR3 nucleotides: TGTGCCAGCAGCGGGGGAGGCACAGATACGCAGTATTTT. Its translation is CASSGGGTDTQYF.

The chain couples TRBV7-3 to TRBJ2-1; 7 nucleotides match TRBD2. V lost 1 base, J lost 0 bases, and 6 bases stayed unmatched. The V gene's germline CDR1 is SGHTA and CDR2 FQGTGA. This CDR3 region has 17 residues. CDR3 sequence reads: CASSLRGLVSSYNEQFF. CDR3 DNA sequence: TGTGCCAGCAGCTTAAGAGGACTAGTGAGCTCCTACAATGAGCAGTTCTTC. Using reference TRBV7-3 and TRBJ2-1 for the parts outside the CDR3, the full variable domain is GAGVSQTPSNKVTEKGKYVELRCDPISGHTALYWYRQSLGQGPEFLIYFQGTGAADDSGLPNDRFFAVRPEGSVSTLKIQRTERGDSAVYLCASSLRGLVSSYNEQFFGPGTRLTVL.

The chain has TRBV5-1 and TRBJ2-3, with TRBD2 as a possible D gene (6 bases). This CDR3 spans 16 amino acids. With 0 bases removed from V and 0 bases from J, the gap between germline ends came to 11 bases. Germline-derived CDR1 and CDR2 are SGHRS and YFSETQ. CDR3 region: CASSLGPSGSTDTQYF. The DNA of the CDR3 is TGCGCCAGCAGCTTGGGGCCCAGCGGGAGCACAGATACGCAGTATTTT.

This chain connects TRBV2 to TRBJ1-3; D not resolved. This CDR3 contains 13 residues. Germline-derived CDR1 and CDR2 are SNHLY and FYNNEI. The V end lost 8 bases, the J end lost 0 bases, and 8 bases lay between the germline ends. The CDR3 DNA reads TGTGCCAGCCGTGCAGACTCTGGAAACACCATATATTTT. The encoded protein is CASRADSGNTIYF.

The V and J genes are TRBV7-2 and TRBJ2-5; D gene ambiguous. From germline, CDR1 is SGHTA and CDR2 FQGNSA. V lost 1 base to trimming and J lost 2 bases, with 5 bases between them. The CDR3 runs 13 residues. The CDR3 loop reads CASSLGRQETQYF. In DNA, the CDR3 is TGTGCCAGCAGCTTAGGTCGGCAAGAGACCCAGTACTTC.